This T cell receptor (beta chain) was sequenced in a study of regulatory T cells in long-lasting Graves disease. The authors built TCR beta libraries using iRepertoire HTBI primers and Arm-PCR of CDR3 regions. Using its own MiXCR run on the multiplex PCR reads, TCRdb lists one record per CDR3 protein. The sample records about 380,000 distinct CDR3 sequences, roughly 16% being singletons. Noted time point: newly diagnosed GD, antithyroid drugs for less than 3 months. Extracted RNA from PBMCs served as the source of the TCR library. Graves' disease diagnoses used American Thyroid Association guidelines. V trimming: 4 bases; J trimming: 0 bases; junction bases outside the gene matches: 2. CDR3 length: 16 amino acids. The germline gives CDR1 SGDLS, CDR2 YYNGEE.

The chain is built from TRBV9 and TRBJ2-3; 13 positions agree with TRBD2. The clonotype was recovered from a female donor with Graves disease. Source: peripheral blood mononuclear cells (PBMCs), taken at new diagnosis, from a patient treated with antithyroid drugs. The CDR3 DNA is TGTGCCAGCAGCACGGGACTAGCGGGGAGCACAGATACGCAGTATTTT. Protein product: CASSTGLAGSTDTQYF.